Listed below are T cell receptor beta chains from one sample, sequenced in a study of T-cell memory formation after mild COVID-19. One entry per CDR3 protein results from TCRdb running MiXCR on the 5' RACE reads. The table includes approximately 300,000 distinct CDR3 sequences, less than 20% detected once. Specimen: PBMCs or a T cell subset sorted from them (not recorded which). The receptors were gathered from a man younger than 30 who had mild COVID-19 (a few samples of this study predate the infection). Cell type and time point are not known. The CDR3 runs from the conserved cysteine through the conserved F or W. D genes are given only for firm matches. Clone size is not always given. Where it is, it says once, few, many or a class for expanded clones.

j_call d_call cdr3_length clone_size v_call cdr3_nt cdr3_aa
TRBJ1-1 . 12 many TRBV4-1 TGCGCCAGCAGCCAAGGGGGGGTAAAGCCTTTCTTT CASSQGGVKPFF
TRBJ2-5 TRBD1 16 few TRBV7-2 TGTGCCAGCAGCTTATCCCGGACAGGGGCGTTGGAGACCCAGTACTTC CASSLSRTGALETQYF
TRBJ1-1 TRBD1 16 few TRBV4-2 TGTGCCAGCAGCCGCCATACCCAGGGGGGGTTGGCTGAAGCTTTCTTT CASSRHTQGGLAEAFF
TRBJ1-2 . 13 . TRBV7-3 TGTGCCAGCAGTTTCCCCTTCGGGGATGGCTACACCTTC CASSFPFGDGYTF
TRBJ1-6 . 16 few TRBV4-3 TGCGCCAGCAGCCAAGATCCGGGGCGGTCTAATTCACCCCTCCACTTT CASSQDPGRSNSPLHF
TRBJ2-3 . 19 . TRBV5-1 TGCGCCAGCAGCTTGATGATGGTCGGGGGAGCCTCTGGGGCAGATACGCAGTATTTT CASSLMMVGGASGADTQYF
TRBJ2-5 TRBD2 14 . TRBV6-6 TGTGCCAGCAGTCCCGGGACTACTGTAGAGACCCAGTACTTC CASSPGTTVETQYF
TRBJ1-1 . 18 few TRBV5-1 TGCGCCAGCAGCCCCCCTCGGACCGCGGGAACCATGAACACTGAAGCTTTCTTT CASSPPRTAGTMNTEAFF
TRBJ1-4 . 13 . TRBV15 TGTGCCACCAGCGCCAACAGGGAGGGGAAACTGTTTTTT CATSANREGKLFF
TRBJ2-1 . 13 many TRBV29-1 TGCAGCGCCGCGGGCAGCTCCTACAATGAGCAGTTCTTC CSAAGSSYNEQFF
TRBJ2-6 TRBD1 15 few TRBV28 TGTGCCAGCAGTGGGACAGTCTCTGGGGCCAACGTCCTGACTTTC CASSGTVSGANVLTF
TRBJ2-3 TRBD2 19 . TRBV2 TGTGCCAGCAGTGAACCCGGGACTAGCGGGGGGGCCTGGAGAGATACGCAGTATTTT CASSEPGTSGGAWRDTQYF
TRBJ2-3 TRBD1 15 many TRBV6-5 TGTGCCAGCAGTTACTCGGCAGGGGGCTGGAATACGCAGTATTTT CASSYSAGGWNTQYF
TRBJ2-3 . 14 few TRBV6-6 TGTGCCAGCAGTTACTCGAGAGTCACAGATACGCAGTATTTT CASSYSRVTDTQYF
TRBJ2-3 TRBD1 16 . TRBV20-1 TGCAGTGCTTACATTACGACAGGGTCTCTTGGAGATACGCAGTATTTT CSAYITTGSLGDTQYF
TRBJ2-1 TRBD2 16 . TRBV4-3 TGCGCCAGCAGCCAAGATCTGCCGGGGGGCTACAATGAGCAGTTCTTC CASSQDLPGGYNEQFF
TRBJ2-3 TRBD1 16 few TRBV4-2 TGTGCCAGCAGCCAAGGCACAGGGGTGGGCACAGATACGCAGTATTTT CASSQGTGVGTDTQYF
TRBJ1-1 . 15 many TRBV20-1 TGCAGTGCTAGATCGGGGGGAAGACGGGACACTGAAGCTTTCTTT CSARSGGRRDTEAFF
TRBJ1-5 . 15 . TRBV5-6 TGTGCCAGCAGCTTATCCGGGGCCGGGCATCAGCCCCAGCATTTT CASSLSGAGHQPQHF
TRBJ2-3 TRBD2 14 . TRBV20-1 TGCAGTGCTAAGACTAGCGGGGGTTTAGATACGCAGTATTTT CSAKTSGGLDTQYF
TRBJ2-1 TRBD2 15 . TRBV24-1 TGTGCCACCAGTGACCCCGGGACTAGCGGACAAGAGCAGTTCTTC CATSDPGTSGQEQFF
TRBJ2-3 TRBD1 15 many TRBV5-1 TGCGCCAGCAGCTTCGGGACAGCCTCCACAGATACGCAGTATTTT CASSFGTASTDTQYF
TRBJ2-3 . 17 many TRBV7-2 TGTGCCAGCAGCCGACAAAAGGGCAGGGGGGCTAGGGATACGCAGTATTTT CASSRQKGRGARDTQYF
TRBJ2-4 . 13 . TRBV11-2 TGTGCCAGCAATTTCCAGGGGGGCAACATTCAGTACTTC CASNFQGGNIQYF
TRBJ2-2 . 16 once TRBV24-1 TGTGCCACCAGTGAGGTTACTAGCTGGAACACCGGGGAGCTGTTTTTT CATSEVTSWNTGELFF
TRBJ2-5 TRBD2 15 few TRBV6-1 TGTGCCAGCAGTTGGGGGAGCGGGGGGCCGGAGACCCAGTACTTC CASSWGSGGPETQYF
TRBJ1-1 TRBD1 17 few TRBV27 TGTGCCAGCAGTTTATGCAGGGGGCGGGCTTGGGACACTGAAGCTTTCTTT CASSLCRGRAWDTEAFF
TRBJ2-7 TRBD1 16 . TRBV7-8 TGTGCCAGCAGCTGGACCGGGACAGGCAGTTGGTACGAGCAGTACTTC CASSWTGTGSWYEQYF
TRBJ1-4 . 14 few TRBV2 TGTGCCAGCACCGGCGAGGGTTCCTATGAAAAACTGTTTTTT CASTGEGSYEKLFF
TRBJ2-1 . 15 few TRBV12-3/TRBV12-4 TGTGCCAGCAGTCGGGACTCGAAGCCCGTCTTTGAGCAGTTCTTC CASSRDSKPVFEQFF
TRBJ1-2 . 14 few TRBV11-2 TGTGCCAGCAGCTTAGGGAATGGTAACTATGGCTACACCTTC CASSLGNGNYGYTF
TRBJ1-2 TRBD1 14 . TRBV7-8 TGTGCCAGCAGCCCCGAGAGGGGGCTCGGCGGCTACACCTTC CASSPERGLGGYTF
TRBJ1-1 . 13 . TRBV5-1 TGCGCCAGCAAACGGCAGAAGAACACTGAAGCTTTCTTT CASKRQKNTEAFF
TRBJ2-1 . 16 many TRBV6-2/TRBV6-3 TGTGCCAGCAGTACAACCGACTGGCGGTTGTACAATGAGCAGTTCTTC CASSTTDWRLYNEQFF
TRBJ2-3 . 15 few TRBV2 TGTGCCAGCAGTGAATGGGTCTCTAGCACAGATACGCAGTATTTT CASSEWVSSTDTQYF
TRBJ1-6 . 14 few TRBV27 TGTGCCAGCAGGACCGGGAACTATAATTCACCCCTCCACTTT CASRTGNYNSPLHF
TRBJ2-6 . 16 . TRBV20-1 TGCAGTGCCCGGAGGGGGGCCAGCTCTGGGGCCAACGTCCTGACTTTC CSARRGASSGANVLTF
TRBJ2-1 . 16 many TRBV5-5 TGTGCCAGCAGCCACCACGGTCTCGGGTATTACAATGAGCAGTTCTTC CASSHHGLGYYNEQFF
TRBJ2-7 . 14 few TRBV20-1 TGCAGTGCTAGGGGACAACACAACTCCTACGAGCAGTACTTC CSARGQHNSYEQYF
TRBJ1-2 . 16 . TRBV6-2/TRBV6-3 TGTGCCAGCAGTTACTCGGCGGGCAGGGCGGACTATGGCTACACCTTC CASSYSAGRADYGYTF
TRBJ1-1 TRBD1 13 few TRBV3-1 TGTGCCAGCAGCCATACAGGGGGGGCTGAAGCTTTCTTT CASSHTGGAEAFF
TRBJ1-1 . 17 few TRBV5-5 TGTGCCAGCAGCCCGTCCCCCGAGGGCTTTTATGGCACTGAAGCTTTCTTT CASSPSPEGFYGTEAFF
TRBJ2-3 TRBD1 15 few TRBV4-3 TGCGCCAGCAGCACAACAGGGGCCCCCACAGATACGCAGTATTTT CASSTTGAPTDTQYF
TRBJ1-1 . 12 . TRBV14 TGTGCCAGCGGGGACCAGGGGACTGAAGCTTTCTTT CASGDQGTEAFF
TRBJ2-3 . 13 few TRBV7-7 TGTGCTAGCAGCCGAGGGAGCACAGATACGCAGTATTTT CASSRGSTDTQYF
TRBJ2-2 . 13 . TRBV10-2 TGCGCCAGCAGCTTCGGGGGAGGCGGGGAGCTGTTTTTT CASSFGGGGELFF
TRBJ2-1 . 14 few TRBV18 TGTGCCAGCTCCGACGGAAGGTCTGACAATGAGCAGTTCTTC CASSDGRSDNEQFF
TRBJ2-3 TRBD2 13 . TRBV2 TGTGCCAGAAGACTAGCCGGCACAGATACGCAGTATTTT CARRLAGTDTQYF
TRBJ2-5 TRBD1 13 . TRBV6-5 TGTGCCAGCAGTAAACAGGGGGAAGAGACCCAGTACTTC CASSKQGEETQYF
TRBJ2-4 . 18 . TRBV12-5 TGTGCTAGTGGTTTGACAACCGGGACCGACCTAGCCAAAAACATTCAGTACTTC CASGLTTGTDLAKNIQYF
TRBJ2-3 . 18 . TRBV7-9 TGTGCCAGCAGCACTCCCCTGGGAACACCCATTTTCACAGATACGCAGTATTTT CASSTPLGTPIFTDTQYF
TRBJ2-3 TRBD2 16 . TRBV18 TGTGCCAGCTCACCACCGCGGGGGTCCAACACAGATACGCAGTATTTT CASSPPRGSNTDTQYF
TRBJ1-2 . 11 . TRBV28 TGTGCCAGTGGGGGAGGCTATGGCTACACCTTC CASGGGYGYTF